This record covers a single T cell receptor beta chain. Its target is not known. Alpha and beta libraries were amplified separately from the second PCR onward. The data belong to a study of naive and memory T cell subsets. Study-wide points: Over 85% of naive TCR sequences appeared only once, unlike memory subsets.

The ends were cut back, 4 bases at V and 10 bases at J, with 19 bases in the middle. This CDR3 has 14 residues. Germline V lookup: CDR1 KGHDR, CDR2 SFDVKD. An equimolar mix of two oligonucleotides served as the beta constant-region primer for TRBC1 and TRBC2. Nested alpha and beta constant-region primers with the SP2 primer drove four PCR rounds on ligated cDNA. TCRdb reprocessed the UMI-ligation and nested PCR reads via MiXCR and lists one record per CDR3 protein. The sample has under 25,000 distinct CDR3 sequences, around 8.8% seen once. This rearrangement joins TRBV24-1 to TRBJ2-7, with D uncertain. Sequenced sample: central memory CD8+ T cells from blood. This TCR derives from a human donor in good health. The CDR3 sequence: CATSDQALGKAQYF. CDR3 coding DNA: TGTGCCACCAGTGACCAGGCTCTCGGAAAGGCTCAGTACTTC.